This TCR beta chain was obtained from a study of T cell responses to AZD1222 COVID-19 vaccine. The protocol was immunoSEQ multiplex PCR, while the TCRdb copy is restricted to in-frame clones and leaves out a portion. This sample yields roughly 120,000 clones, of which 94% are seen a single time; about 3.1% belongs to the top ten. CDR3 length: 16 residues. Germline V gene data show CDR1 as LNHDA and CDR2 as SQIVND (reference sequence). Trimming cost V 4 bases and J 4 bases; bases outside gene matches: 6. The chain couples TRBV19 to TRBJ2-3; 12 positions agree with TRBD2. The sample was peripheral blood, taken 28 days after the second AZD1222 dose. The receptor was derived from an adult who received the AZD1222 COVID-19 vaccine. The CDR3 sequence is CASSTQTSGGPDTQYF. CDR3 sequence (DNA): TGTGCCAGTAGTACCCAGACTAGCGGGGGACCAGATACGCAGTATTTT.